These 9 T cell receptor beta chains originate from one sample sequenced in a study of blood T cells in healthy people across ages. A J-beta primer mix and a sample-barcoded 5' primer were used in a second PCR of about 7 to 12 cycles. Each CDR3 protein is one row after TCRdb ran MiXCR on the 5' RACE reads. The sample lists more than 750,000 distinct CDR3 sequences; roughly 28% were seen once. These data are also associated with another study on T cells of mothers and their children.

The sample consisted of blood. All receptors come from a woman in her thirties or forties in good health.

The chain carries TRBV7-2 and TRBJ2-2; TRBD2 agrees at 14 bases. The CDR3 length is 19 residues. The V segment lost 5 bases and the J segment 1 base; nucleotides outside the gene matches: 9. The germline V gene encodes CDR1 SGHTA and CDR2 FQGNSA. The CDR3 coding sequence is TGTGCCAGCAGCCCCCGACTAGCGGGGGGGCGGCTGAACACCGGGGAGCTGTTTTTT. Translating it yields CASSPRLAGGRLNTGELFF.

This clonotype was counted many times. In DNA, the CDR3 is TGTGCCAGCAGCTTGGAATTTGGGGCCAACGTCCTGACTTTC. This gives the protein CASSLEFGANVLTF. This chain uses TRBV7-2 with TRBJ2-6; D uncertain. Germline CDR1 is SGHTA and CDR2 is FQGNSA. The CDR3 is made up of 14 amino acids. The V gene lost 3 bases and the J gene lost 3 bases, with 6 bases spanning the gap.

This clonotype was seen a handful of times. This CDR3 is CASSILRDINEKLFF. CDR3 coding DNA: TGTGCCAGCAGCATACTCCGGGACATTAATGAAAAACTGTTTTTT. The rearrangement links TRBV12-3 or TRBV12-4 to TRBJ1-4, with D tentatively TRBD1 (6 bases). The CDR3 extends over 15 amino acids. V was shortened by 6 bases and J by 4 bases, with 15 bases between the two germline ends.

This clonotype occurred a few times. The rearrangement joins TRBV7-2 to TRBJ2-5, with 7 bases lining up with TRBD2. In germline, CDR1 is SGHTA, CDR2 FQGNSA. The ends lost 5 bases at V and 3 bases at J; junction bases unmatched: 9. CDR3 length equals 15 residues. CDR3 nucleotides: TGTGCCAGCAGCCCCGGGCGGGGGATCAAAGAGACCCAGTACTTC. Translation: CASSPGRGIKETQYF.

There are many counts of this clonotype. The rearrangement links TRBV5-1 to TRBJ2-1, with 7 bases fitting TRBD1. The CDR3 is 14 amino acids. Germline assignment: CDR1 SGHRS and CDR2 YFSETQ. The V gene end was trimmed by 0 bases and the J gene end by 9 bases; junction bases not matched to a gene: 6. This CDR3 reads CASSLGQGHGEQFF. As DNA, the CDR3 is TGCGCCAGCAGCTTGGGACAGGGTCATGGTGAGCAGTTCTTC.

This clonotype has ten or more counts. The V and J genes are TRBV11-2 and TRBJ2-7; D possibly corresponds to TRBD1 (6 bases). This CDR3 is 15 amino acids long. Germline assignment: CDR1 SGHAT and CDR2 FQNNGV. V was trimmed by 4 bases and J by 3 bases, leaving 16 bases between them. CDR3 in amino acids: CASSSRASRGYEQYF. DNA of the CDR3: TGTGCCAGCAGCTCCCGGGCCTCCAGGGGCTACGAGCAGTACTTC.

This clonotype showed up just a few times. The CDR3 region is CASSLGLAGGGEQFF. CDR3 nucleotide sequence: TGTGCCAGCAGCTTAGGACTAGCGGGAGGGGGTGAGCAGTTCTTC. V usage is TRBV7-3 and J usage is TRBJ2-1; 15 positions match TRBD2. The CDR3 has 15 amino acids. Looked up from germline, CDR1 is SGHTA and CDR2 is FQGTGA. The junction had 2 bases not matched to a gene; V was cut back by 2 bases and J by 9 bases.

The rearrangement joins TRBV7-2 to TRBJ2-3, with 9 positions matching TRBD2. This CDR3 contains 16 residues. After removal of 6 bases from V and 6 bases from J, the junction contained 13 bases not matched to a gene. Germline V gene data show CDR1 as SGHTA and CDR2 as FQGNSA. The CDR3 DNA follows: TGTGCCAGCAGACCAAGCGGGGGGCGCCCCCAGGATACGCAGTATTTT. This sequence encodes CASRPSGGRPQDTQYF.

V gene TRBV5-1 combines with J gene TRBJ2-2, with 7 nucleotides matching TRBD2. V trimming: 1 base; J trimming: 0 bases; junction bases outside the gene matches: 3. CDR1 and CDR2 from the germline V gene are SGHRS and YFSETQ. The CDR3 contains 16 residues. The chain's CDR3 is CASSLLLAANTGELFF. As DNA, the CDR3 is TGCGCCAGCAGCTTGCTCCTAGCGGCGAACACCGGGGAGCTGTTTTTT. Full variable domain (remainder filled in from reference TRBV5-1 and TRBJ2-2): KAGVTQTPRYLIKTRGQQVTLSCSPISGHRSVSWYQQTPGQGLQFLFEYFSETQRNKGNFPGRFSGRQFSNSRSEMNVSTLELGDSALYLCASSLLLAANTGELFFGEGSRLTVL.